Listed below are T cell receptor beta chains from one sample, sequenced in a study of shared T cell receptors in the human thymus. Clones were sequenced by immunoSEQ multiplex PCR, and TCRdb holds only the in-frame ones, with some missing. The table shows 650,000 to 950,000 clones, with approximately 85% occurring only once. The same specimen was also included in a second study, on human thymus T cells.

The sequenced material came from thymocytes. The receptors stem from a girl less than two years old with a congenital heart defect. Each CDR3 is given with its conserved first and last residue. Each record gives: J gene, V gene, clone size, D gene, CDR3 DNA, CDR3 protein. The D gene is left open where the match is weak. A row's size may be missing; if present it is once, few, many or a size class.

>TRBJ1-2|TRBV27|-|-
TGTGCCAGCAGTTACAGGGATGGGCCTTATGGCTACACCTTC
CASSYRDGPYGYTF
>TRBJ1-6|TRBV7-2|-|TRBD1
TGTGCCACCGGGGGGCGAGACAGGGGGTTATCGTCCTATAATTCACCCCTCCACTTT
CATGGRDRGLSSYNSPLHF
>TRBJ1-5|TRBV18|-|-
TGTGCCAGCTCACCCTCCCCGACAGGTCGGGGACAGCCCCAGCATTTT
CASSPSPTGRGQPQHF
>TRBJ1-1|TRBV7-9|-|-
TGTGCCAGCAGGGACTACACTGAAGCTTTCTTT
CASRDYTEAFF
>TRBJ2-2|TRBV13|-|-
TGTGCCAGCAGCTTGGGAGTGAACACCGGGGAGCTGTTTTTT
CASSLGVNTGELFF
>TRBJ2-3|TRBV7-8|-|TRBD2
TGTGCCAGCAGCTTTGGGGGGGACACAGATACGCAGTATTTT
CASSFGGDTDTQYF
>TRBJ1-3|TRBV27|-|-
TGTGCCAGCAGAGCCGACAGTTTTTGGGGCACCATATATTTT
CASRADSFWGTIYF
>TRBJ1-6|TRBV6-5|-|-
TGTGCCAGCAGTTACAGGGGTGTTTCACCCCTCCACTTT
CASSYRGVSPLHF
>TRBJ1-3|TRBV7-8|-|TRBD1
TGTGCCAGCGCGAGCAGGGGGACTTTAACCTCTGGAAACACCATATATTTT
CASASRGTLTSGNTIYF
>TRBJ2-7|TRBV28|-|TRBD2
TGTGCCAGCAATATTCCCCACCCTGGTCTCCCCACCTTAGCGGGGGATAACTACGAGCAGTACTTC
CASNIPHPGLPTLAGDNYEQYF
>TRBJ1-2|TRBV9|-|TRBD1
TGTGCCAGCAGCAAGGGACAGGGGCTCCCTTGCTATGGCTACACCTTC
CASSKGQGLPCYGYTF
>TRBJ2-1|TRBV13|-|TRBD2
TGTGCCAGCAGCGTCACCGGGACTAGCGGTGAGCAGTTCTTC
CASSVTGTSGEQFF
>TRBJ1-1|TRBV4-1|-|TRBD1
TGCGCCAGCAGCCAAGGATTATATATCCTCGAGGGGGCACAAACTGAAGCTTTCTTT
CASSQGLYILEGAQTEAFF
>TRBJ1-6|TRBV9|-|-
TGTGCCAGCAGCGCTTCACAGGGAGATAATTCACCCCTCCACTTT
CASSASQGDNSPLHF
>TRBJ2-2|TRBV4-2|few|-
TGTGCCAGCAGCCCCCCAGTAGGGGGGGACACCGGGGAGCTGTTTTTT
CASSPPVGGDTGELFF
>TRBJ1-1|TRBV13|few|-
TGTGCCAGCAGCTTCAGGGGCACTGAAGCTTTCTTT
CASSFRGTEAFF
>TRBJ2-1|TRBV29-1|-|TRBD2
TGCAGCGTTGAGGGACTAGCGGCGCACGCCCCCCGGGGTGAGCAGTTCTTC
CSVEGLAAHAPRGEQFF
>TRBJ1-1|TRBV2|-|-
TGTGCCAGCAGCCTAAACCTGCACAGGAACACTGAAGCTTTCTTT
CASSLNLHRNTEAFF
>TRBJ1-2|TRBV18|-|-
TGTGCCAGCTCACCAAGGCACGGAGGGTATGGCTACACCTTC
CASSPRHGGYGYTF
>TRBJ2-5|TRBV5-4|-|TRBD1
TGTGCCAGCAGCTTAGGTTATTCCCGGGACAGCTTGTACCAAGAGACCCAGTACTTC
CASSLGYSRDSLYQETQYF
>TRBJ1-2|TRBV4-2|-|TRBD1
TGTGCCAGCAGCCAAGTAGGGGGCAGTGGCTACACCTTC
CASSQVGGSGYTF
>TRBJ1-6|TRBV5-1|-|-
TGCGCCAGCAGCTGGGGAGGACGGAGACTAAATTCACCCCTCCACTTT
CASSWGGRRLNSPLHF
>TRBJ2-1|TRBV5-1|-|-
TGCGCCAGCAGCCACCAGGGGAGCTCCTACAATGAGCAGTTCTTC
CASSHQGSSYNEQFF
>TRBJ2-3|TRBV28|-|-
TGTGCCAGCAGTGGGCGACCTAGCACAGATACGCAGTATTTT
CASSGRPSTDTQYF
>TRBJ2-5|TRBV28|few|-
TGTGCCAGCACCTCGGACCCGGGACTGCCACTTGTGGAGACCCAGTACTTC
CASTSDPGLPLVETQYF
>TRBJ2-7|TRBV5-1|-|TRBD1
TGCGCCAGCAGCTTTTTCCCCGGACAGGTGAACTACGAGCAGTACTTC
CASSFFPGQVNYEQYF
>TRBJ2-7|TRBV15|-|-
TGTGCCACCAGCAGAGATCGCCCCGCCCGTCTCGGAGCCCCCTCCTACGAGCAGTACTTC
CATSRDRPARLGAPSYEQYF
>TRBJ1-2|TRBV6-5|-|-
TGTGCCAGCAGTTATAACATAAACTATGGCTACACCTTC
CASSYNINYGYTF
>TRBJ2-3|TRBV6-4|-|TRBD1
TGTGCCAGCAGTGACTCGAAAGGGACAGGCACAGATACGCAGTATTTT
CASSDSKGTGTDTQYF
>TRBJ2-5|TRBV13|once|TRBD1
TGTGCCAGCAGCTTAGGGGTCAGGGGGCGAGAGCAGTACTTC
CASSLGVRGREQYF
>TRBJ1-2|TRBV2|-|-
TGTGCCAGCAGTGATCAGGGGAACGAGTATGGCTACACCTTC
CASSDQGNEYGYTF
>TRBJ2-5|TRBV5-1|-|TRBD2
TGCGCCAGCAGCTCCGTACCCCGTCTAGCGGGGGGGCAGGAGACCCAGTACTTC
CASSSVPRLAGGQETQYF
>TRBJ2-1|TRBV4-3|once|TRBD2
TGCGCCAGCAGCCAACATAGCGGGGGGGCCATTCGTCATGAGCAGTTCTTC
CASSQHSGGAIRHEQFF
>TRBJ1-1|TRBV4-3|-|TRBD1
TGCGCCAGCAGCCAAGATGCCGGACAGGGGCACACTGAAGCTTTCTTT
CASSQDAGQGHTEAFF
>TRBJ1-6|TRBV7-9|few|TRBD1
TGTGCCAGCAGCTTAGGGTCAGGGGGAAATTCACCCCTCCACTTT
CASSLGSGGNSPLHF
>TRBJ1-6|TRBV7-3|-|-
TGTGCCAGCAGTCGACAGGTGTATAATTCACCCCTCCACTTT
CASSRQVYNSPLHF
>TRBJ1-6|TRBV4-1|-|-
TGCGCCAGCAGCCAAGATGGCAGGCGCTCCTATAATTCACCCCTCCACTTT
CASSQDGRRSYNSPLHF
>TRBJ2-3|TRBV10-3|-|TRBD1
TGTGCCACATCCCTCCGGGACAGGGCACCAGATACGCAGTATTTT
CATSLRDRAPDTQYF
>TRBJ1-5|TRBV19|-|-
TGTGCCAGTAGTCGAAAGGGGTATAGCAATCAGCCCCAGCATTTT
CASSRKGYSNQPQHF
>TRBJ2-5|TRBV27|-|TRBD2
TGTGCCAGCCGGTGGACTAGTAAAGAGACCCAGTACTTC
CASRWTSKETQYF
>TRBJ1-2|TRBV5-6|-|-
TGTGCCAGCAGCTTGGGAAGACAGTCCATTCTCTATGGCTACACCTTC
CASSLGRQSILYGYTF
>TRBJ2-5|TRBV5-1|-|TRBD2
TGCGCCAGCAGCTTCAGGGGACTAGCGGGGGGCCGACAAGAGACCCAGTACTTC
CASSFRGLAGGRQETQYF
>TRBJ2-7|TRBV6-5|-|-
TGTGCCAGCGCGGTACAGGGAATAATGACCTACGAGCAGTACTTC
CASAVQGIMTYEQYF
>TRBJ1-6|TRBV7-3|-|-
TGTGCCAGCAGCTTATTAGGGGATTCACCCCTCCACTTT
CASSLLGDSPLHF
>TRBJ2-1|TRBV4-3|-|TRBD2
TGCGCCAGCAGCCAAGACCCACTAGCGGGGGCTGGCTACAATGAGCAGTTCTTC
CASSQDPLAGAGYNEQFF
>TRBJ2-4|TRBV9|-|-
TGTGCCAGCAGCGCCGACAGACCAGGGGCCAAAAACATTCAGTACTTC
CASSADRPGAKNIQYF
>TRBJ2-1|TRBV18|-|-
TGTGCCAGCTCACCATCTAGCGATGAGCAGTTCTTC
CASSPSSDEQFF
>TRBJ2-7|TRBV6-5|-|-
TGTGCCAGCAGTTACCACAGGGTTCCAACCTACGAGCAGTACTTC
CASSYHRVPTYEQYF
>TRBJ1-6|TRBV6-5|-|-
TGTGCCAGCAGTGAGAACCTGATTCACCCCCTCCACTTT
CASSENLIHPLHF
>TRBJ2-4|TRBV10-3|-|-
TGTGCCATCAGTGAGTCGAAGCAGGGGTGGAACATTCAGTACTTC
CAISESKQGWNIQYF
>TRBJ1-4|TRBV28|once|TRBD1
TGTGCCAGCAGTACGTCCCGGGACAGGGGTCCCGGTGAAAAACTGTTTTTT
CASSTSRDRGPGEKLFF
>TRBJ1-6|TRBV6-1|-|-
TGTGCCACCCTCCGGGACAATAATTCACCCCTCCACTTT
CATLRDNNSPLHF